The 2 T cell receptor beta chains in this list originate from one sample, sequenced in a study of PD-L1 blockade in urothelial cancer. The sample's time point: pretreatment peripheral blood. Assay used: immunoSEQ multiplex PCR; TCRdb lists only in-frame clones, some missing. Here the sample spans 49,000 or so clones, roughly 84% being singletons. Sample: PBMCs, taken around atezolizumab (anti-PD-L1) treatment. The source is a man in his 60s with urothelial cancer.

The CDR3 sequence: CAWSVGGSNQPQHF. CDR3 coding DNA: TGTGCCTGGAGTGTGGGCGGGTCCAATCAGCCCCAGCATTTT. This chain joins TRBV30 and TRBJ1-5; D remains unclear. V lost 0 bases and J lost 3, with 9 bases in between. Germline assignment: CDR1 GTSNPN and CDR2 SVGIG (reference sequence). This CDR3 contains 14 residues.

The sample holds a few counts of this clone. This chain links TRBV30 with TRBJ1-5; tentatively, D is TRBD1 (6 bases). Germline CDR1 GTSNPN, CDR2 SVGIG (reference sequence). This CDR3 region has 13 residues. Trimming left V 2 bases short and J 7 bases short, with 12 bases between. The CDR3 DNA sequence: TGTGCCTGGAGTCCCGACGGGACACAGCCCCAGCATTTT. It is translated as CAWSPDGTQPQHF.